This T cell receptor beta chain was sequenced for a study of shared clonotypes between healthy human individuals. Overall study context: Per donor, three plates held CD4 naive cells, three held CD4 memory, two held CD8 naive and one held CD8 memory.

CDR1 SGHRS and CDR2 YFSETQ come from the germline V gene. V lost 0 bases, J lost 10 bases, and 11 bases lay in between. The CDR3 loop spans 13 amino acids. Deep level was the assay's run setting. This table comes from immunoSEQ multiplex PCR, and its TCRdb copy is limited to in-frame clones, with some not included. Of roughly 1,500,000 clones detected, approximately 98.5% appear once; the ten largest clones hold 0.3% to 0.45%. The V gene is TRBV5-1, the J gene TRBJ2-1; D call uncertain. The sample was naive CD4+ T cells sorted from blood. Subset defined: CD45RA+ positively selected. The clonotype was recovered from a man aged 25 to 45 in good health. The CDR3 nucleotides are TGCGCCAGCAGCTTGGTTCCGGTCGGCGAGCAGTTCTTC. This encodes CASSLVPVGEQFF.